This T cell receptor beta chain was sequenced in a study of cytotoxic CD8 clonotypes in ibrutinib-treated CLL. Across the study: There were, on average, nearly 260,000 productive templates and about 85,000 productive rearrangements per sample. Findings and limits, study-wide: Rare overall, public clonotypes shrank or held steady under therapy. Upon ibrutinib response clonality rose, and upon progression it fell back toward baseline.

Investigators sought sequencing depths of between 1 in 200,000 and 1 in 1 million T cells. The repertoire was sequenced with immunoSEQ multiplex PCR; TCRdb's copy has only in-frame clones and lacks some. The sample shows 110,000 to 150,000 clones, roughly 77% of them seen only once. J lost 2 bases, V lost 7 bases, and 4 bases had no gene match. There are 13 residues in the CDR3. The germline V gene encodes CDR1 MNHEY and CDR2 SVGAGI. A remark on this clone: Its antigen is unknown.

The chain combines TRBV6-5 with TRBJ2-5; TRBD1 matches 7 bases. This receptor was taken from a human donor with chronic lymphocytic leukemia. The sequencing used PBMCs, collected after 12 months of ibrutinib treatment. For the CDR3, the DNA is TGTGCCAGCACCTTGGGACAGCAAGAGACCCAGTACTTC. The encoded protein is CASTLGQQETQYF.